One and the same sample provided the 8 T cell receptor beta chains below, sequenced in a study of blood T cell repertoires in COVID-19. Sequencing was performed with immunoSEQ multiplex PCR; in TCRdb, only in-frame clones are kept and a portion is missing. This sample has more than 300,000 clones; about 89% occur once, and the top ten carry over 0.7%. Sequenced sample: PBMCs or T cells enriched from blood (not recorded which). The receptors shown here come from a middle-aged woman who had been exposed to COVID-19.

This chain links TRBV6-5 with TRBJ1-3; D may be TRBD1 (5 bases). The germline V gene has CDR1 MNHEY and CDR2 SVGAGI. V dropped 6 bases and J dropped 3 bases, with 9 bases sitting between them. The CDR3 length is 13 residues. In nucleotides, the CDR3 is TGTGCCAGCAGAGTGGGACTTGGAAACACCATATATTTT. This codes for CASRVGLGNTIYF.

This rearrangement joins TRBV12-5 to TRBJ2-3; tentatively, D is TRBD2 (7 bases). V was trimmed by 6 bases and J by 4 bases, leaving 17 bases between them. The CDR3 extends over 15 amino acids. The V gene's germline CDR1 is LGHNT and CDR2 FRNRAP. The DNA for the CDR3 is TGTGCTAGTGGAATCGTAGGGGGGGTGGCAGATACGCAGTATTTT. Protein: CASGIVGGVADTQYF.

The chain's CDR3 is CAISDPGLAYEQYF. The CDR3 DNA reads TGTGCCATCAGTGACCCGGGACTAGCTTACGAGCAGTACTTC. The rearrangement uses TRBV10-3 and TRBJ2-7; 9 positions agree with TRBD2. V lost 3 bases to trimming and J lost 4 bases; unmatched junction nucleotides: 4. The CDR3 is 14 amino acids. Germline assignment: CDR1 ENHRY and CDR2 SYGVKD.

This clone appeared a single time. The CDR3 DNA reads as TGTGCCAGTAGTCCCTCCGGAGATGAGGGCCACGAGCAGTACTTC. The encoded protein is CASSPSGDEGHEQYF. The chain employs TRBV19 and TRBJ2-7; a possible D gene is TRBD2 (5 bases). The CDR3 covers 15 residues. V was clipped by 5 bases and J by 5 bases, with 19 bases between them. Germline CDR1 and CDR2: LNHDA and SQIVND (reference sequence).

The chain carries TRBV19 and TRBJ2-1; 9 bases line up with TRBD2. Germline CDR1 reads LNHDA; CDR2 reads SQIVND (reference sequence). The CDR3 loop spans 16 amino acids. V trimming: 4 bases; J trimming: 2 bases; junction bases outside the gene matches: 6. The CDR3: CASSSFSGGTYNEQFF. The CDR3 DNA follows: TGTGCCAGTAGTAGTTTTAGCGGGGGAACCTACAATGAGCAGTTCTTC.

This chain uses TRBV9 with TRBJ2-2, with 10 bases matching TRBD2. The CDR3 contains 16 residues. Germline V gene sequence: CDR1 SGDLS, CDR2 YYNGEE. The ends lost 2 bases at V and 6 bases at J; junction bases unmatched: 7. CDR3 residues: CASSVNSGGAAGELFF. DNA for the CDR3: TGTGCCAGCAGCGTTAACAGCGGGGGGGCGGCCGGGGAGCTGTTTTTT.

The rearrangement uses TRBV30 and TRBJ1-4, with 9 bases identical to TRBD1. CDR1 is GTSNPN and CDR2 is SVGIG in the germline V gene (reference sequence). The CDR3 length is 14 residues. V lost 0 bases and J lost 8; bases outside the gene matches: 4. CDR3 in DNA: TGTGCCTGGAGTGTACAGGGGGCAGGGGAAAAACTGTTTTTT. Translation gives CAWSVQGAGEKLFF.

The V gene is TRBV7-2, the J gene TRBJ1-1; TRBD1 matches at 7 bases. With V trimmed by 4 bases and J by 7 bases, 9 bases remained unmatched. Germline CDR1 is SGHTA and CDR2 is FQGNSA. The CDR3 has 14 amino acids. CDR3 in DNA: TGTGCCAGCAGCTCAGGGGGAGGCGCTGGTGAAGCTTTCTTT. Translated, it gives CASSSGGGAGEAFF.